The 21 T cell receptor beta chains given below trace back to one sample, sequenced in a study of blood T cell repertoires in COVID-19. Libraries were prepared by immunoSEQ multiplex PCR; TCRdb keeps only in-frame clonotypes and omits some of them. In the table there are 130,000 or so clones, 65% to 85% of which are singletons. Material for sequencing was peripheral blood. Receptors originate from a woman aged 70-85 years with acute or convalescent COVID-19.

The V call is TRBV7-2, the J call TRBJ2-7, with 10 bases matching TRBD1. Germline V gene sequence: CDR1 SGHTA, CDR2 FQGNSA. The CDR3 contains 15 residues. J was trimmed by 6 bases and V by 4 bases; bases with no gene match: 9. In DNA, the CDR3 is TGTGCCAGCAGCTCTTCCGGGACAGGGGCAGCCGAGCAGTACTTC. Translation: CASSSSGTGAAEQYF.

This rearrangement joins TRBV5-4 to TRBJ2-3; 8 nucleotides line up with TRBD1. J was trimmed by 5 bases and V by 3 bases; bases with no gene match: 8. There are 15 residues in the CDR3. CDR1 is SGHNT and CDR2 is YYREEE in the germline V gene (reference sequence). The CDR3 here is CASSSLQGAGDTQYF. The DNA for the CDR3 is TGTGCCAGCAGCTCGCTTCAGGGGGCGGGAGATACGCAGTATTTT.

The V call is TRBV7-8, the J call TRBJ2-5; 8 bases agree with TRBD2. The CDR3 is made up of 15 amino acids. Germline loops: CDR1 SGHVS, CDR2 FQNEAQ. V dropped 2 bases and J dropped 1; count of bases not matched to a gene: 3. CDR3 residues: CASSLRGTSQETQYF. CDR3 bases: TGTGCCAGCAGCTTAAGGGGGACTAGCCAAGAGACCCAGTACTTC.

The rearrangement links TRBV11-2 to TRBJ2-3, with 11 bases identical to TRBD2. From germline, CDR1 is SGHAT and CDR2 FQNNGV. The CDR3 is 16 residues long. V dropped 4 bases and J dropped 0; count of bases not matched to a gene: 3. CDR3 amino acids: CASSYRLAGSTDTQYF. CDR3 sequence (DNA): TGTGCCAGCAGCTACCGACTAGCGGGAAGCACAGATACGCAGTATTTT. The full variable domain, completed using reference TRBV11-2 and TRBJ2-3, is EAGVAQSPRYKIIEKRQSVAFWCNPISGHATLYWYQQILGQGPKLLIQFQNNGVVDDSQLPKDRFSAERLKGVDSTLKIQPAKLEDSAVYLCASSYRLAGSTDTQYFGPGTRLTVL.

The chain uses TRBV24-1 and TRBJ2-2; 10 bases are shared with TRBD1. CDR3 size: 13 residues. After removal of 10 bases from V and 7 bases from J, the junction contained 5 bases not matched to a gene. Germline lookup yields CDR1 KGHDR and CDR2 SFDVKD. As DNA, the CDR3 is TGTGCCACTGGGGACAGGGGACACGGGGAGCTGTTTTTT. Amino acid sequence: CATGDRGHGELFF.

The rearrangement joins TRBV11-3 to TRBJ2-7; D is perhaps TRBD2 (6 bases). The length of the CDR3 is 15 residues. V dropped 1 base and J dropped 1 base, with 11 bases sitting between them. Germline CDR1 and CDR2: SGHNT and YENEEA. CDR3 coding DNA: TGTGCCAGCAGCTTAGCAGGAGGGACGTCCTACGAGCAGTACTTC. This encodes CASSLAGGTSYEQYF. Using reference TRBV11-3 and TRBJ2-7 for the parts outside the CDR3, the full variable domain is EAGVVQSPRYKIIEKKQPVAFWCNPISGHNTLYWYLQNLGQGPELLIRYENEEAVDDSQLPKDRFSAERLKGVDSTLKIQPAELGDSAVYLCASSLAGGTSYEQYFGPGTRLTVT.

The chain couples TRBV5-6 to TRBJ1-5; D not certain. Germline V lookup: CDR1 SGHDT, CDR2 YYEEEE. V lost 0 bases to trimming and J lost 2 bases, with 15 bases between them. The CDR3 spans 17 residues. The CDR3 DNA reads as TGTGCCAGCAGCTTGGACGCTTCGGGGTCAGGCAATCAGCCCCAGCATTTT. This gives the protein CASSLDASGSGNQPQHF.

This chain uses TRBV30 with TRBJ1-2; D is possibly TRBD1 (5 bases). This CDR3 contains 17 residues. The V and J ends lost 0 bases and 8 bases respectively, with 25 bases between them. Germline assignment: CDR1 GTSNPN and CDR2 SVGIG (reference sequence). CDR3 coding DNA: TGTGCCTGGAGTGTATACTTTGGACACCCAGATACTCAGGGCTACACCTTC. Its protein product is CAWSVYFGHPDTQGYTF. Based on the CDR3 plus reference TRBV30 and TRBJ1-2, the full variable domain is SQTIHQWPATLVQPVGSPLSLECTVEGTSNPNLYWYRQAAGRGLQLLFYSVGIGQISSEVPQNLSASRPQDRQFILSSKKLLLSDSGFYLCAWSVYFGHPDTQGYTFGSGTRLTVV.

The V call is TRBV29-1, the J call TRBJ1-2; the match to TRBD1 covers 8 bases. CDR1 SQVTM and CDR2 ANQGSEA come from the germline V gene. This CDR3 spans 14 amino acids. The J segment lost 4 bases and the V segment lost 7 bases, leaving 11 bases of the junction unmatched. The CDR3 here is CSALEQGAGYGYTF. CDR3 sequence (DNA): TGCAGCGCCCTCGAGCAGGGGGCGGGCTATGGCTACACCTTC.

V is TRBV7-2 and J is TRBJ1-6, with 7 bases matching TRBD1. CDR1 and CDR2 from the germline V gene are SGHTA and FQGNSA. CDR3 size: 15 residues. The V and J ends lost 2 bases and 7 bases, in that order; junction bases with no gene match: 5. The CDR3 DNA reads as TGTGCCAGCAGCTTACGTCAGGGGGAGAATTCACCCCTCCACTTT. Translating gives CASSLRQGENSPLHF.

CDR3 coding DNA: TGTGCCAGCAGCGAAGAGGGGGCATTCGTCTATGGCTACACCTTC. This gives the protein CASSEEGAFVYGYTF. V and J are TRBV11-2 and TRBJ1-2; 7 bases map to TRBD1. This CDR3 comprises 15 residues. The trim removed 5 bases at V and 4 bases at J, leaving 10 bases unmatched. CDR1 SGHAT and CDR2 FQNNGV come from the germline V gene.

The chain recombines TRBV7-2 with TRBJ1-2; the D gene is possibly TRBD1 (5 bases). V was shortened by 0 bases and J by 4 bases, with 15 bases between the two germline ends. The germline V gene has CDR1 SGHTA and CDR2 FQGNSA. This CDR3 comprises 16 residues. The CDR3 is CASSLARQTAFYGYTF. DNA for the CDR3: TGTGCCAGCAGCTTAGCCAGACAGACAGCCTTCTATGGCTACACCTTC.

This clone appeared a few times. The genes are TRBV6-5 and TRBJ2-1; tentative D call: TRBD2 (6 bases). The germline V gene encodes CDR1 MNHEY and CDR2 SVGAGI. This CDR3 is built from 13 residues. Trimming shortened V by 7 bases and J by 7 bases, and 14 bases separated the two germline ends. CDR3 in DNA: TGTGCCAGCATGGAGGGAGGAGGGAATGAGCAGTTCTTC. Its translation is CASMEGGGNEQFF.

The chain has TRBV7-2 and TRBJ1-6; no definite D call. The CDR3 consists of 14 residues. The V end was cut by 2 bases, the J end by 9 bases, with 11 bases between. Germline V gives CDR1 SGHTA, CDR2 FQGNSA. CDR3 residues: CASSLNVQASPLHF. CDR3 nucleotides: TGTGCCAGCAGCTTAAACGTTCAGGCTTCACCCCTCCACTTT.

The V and J genes are TRBV5-1 and TRBJ1-1; 7 nucleotides line up with TRBD1. Germline CDR1 and CDR2: SGHRS and YFSETQ. V shed 2 bases, J shed 0 bases, and the junction held 13 bases outside the gene matches. The CDR3 has 18 amino acids. The chain's CDR3 is CASSFIWDSQAMNTEAFF. The CDR3 DNA sequence: TGCGCCAGCAGCTTTATCTGGGACAGCCAGGCCATGAACACTGAAGCTTTCTTT.

The CDR3 spells CASSMDRPYGYTF. Written as DNA, the CDR3 is TGTGCCAGCAGCATGGACAGACCCTATGGCTACACCTTC. The V and J genes are TRBV6-2 or TRBV6-3 and TRBJ1-2; tentatively, D is TRBD1 (6 bases). Trimming pared 6 bases from V and 4 bases from J, leaving 12 bases between. CDR1 MNHEY and CDR2 SVGEGT come from the germline V gene. The CDR3 contains 13 residues.

The chain links TRBV5-1 to TRBJ1-1; 9 nucleotides align to TRBD1. The junction had 13 bases not matched to a gene; V was cut back by 6 bases and J by 4 bases. The CDR3 spans 16 residues. CDR1 is SGHRS and CDR2 is YFSETQ in the germline V gene. The CDR3 DNA reads as TGCGCCAGCACCATACAGGGGGCGGGGGTCGGCACTGAAGCTTTCTTT. It specifies CASTIQGAGVGTEAFF.

V usage is TRBV5-1 and J usage is TRBJ1-6, with 7 bases aligning to TRBD1. CDR3 size: 15 residues. V lost 3 bases, J lost 5 bases, and 5 bases stayed unmatched. Germline values: CDR1 SGHRS, CDR2 YFSETQ. The CDR3 DNA follows: TGCGCCAGCAGCTCACAGGGGATCCATAATTCACCCCTCCACTTT. It codes for CASSSQGIHNSPLHF. Full variable domain (missing parts from reference TRBV5-1 and TRBJ1-6): KAGVTQTPRYLIKTRGQQVTLSCSPISGHRSVSWYQQTPGQGLQFLFEYFSETQRNKGNFPGRFSGRQFSNSRSEMNVSTLELGDSALYLCASSSQGIHNSPLHFGNGTRLTVT.

In nucleotides, the CDR3 is TGTGCCAGTGGAGGACAGGGAGGGCCGGGGAACTATGGCTACACCTTC. It codes for CASGGQGGPGNYGYTF. The chain joins TRBV19 to TRBJ1-2, with 8 bases fitting TRBD1. The CDR3 runs 16 residues. CDR1 LNHDA and CDR2 SQIVND come from the germline V gene (reference sequence). V shed 8 bases, J shed 2 bases, and the junction held 13 bases outside the gene matches.

The chain recombines TRBV5-6 with TRBJ2-5, with 7 nucleotides matching TRBD2. CDR1 and CDR2 from the germline V gene are SGHDT and YYEEEE. This CDR3 region has 13 residues. V lost 5 bases to trimming and J lost 1 base; unmatched junction nucleotides: 2. CDR3 region: CASRPSGQETQYF. In DNA form, the CDR3 reads TGTGCCAGCAGGCCTAGCGGCCAAGAGACCCAGTACTTC.

The V gene is TRBV7-8, the J gene TRBJ1-5; D gene ambiguous. Per the germline V gene, CDR1 is SGHVS and CDR2 is FQNEAQ. V lost 4 bases and J lost 2, with 12 bases in between. The CDR3 covers 15 residues. The CDR3 loop reads CASSSVGRGNQPQHF. For the CDR3, the DNA is TGTGCCAGCAGCTCAGTGGGGAGGGGCAATCAGCCCCAGCATTTT.